The 14 T cell receptor beta chains below all came from one sample that was sequenced in a study of OX40 agonist ivuxolimab in advanced cancers. Generated by immunoSEQ multiplex PCR, the TCRdb table keeps only in-frame clones and is missing some. Among 70,000 to 90,000 clones listed, approximately 84% were seen once. The sample consisted of CD4+ or CD8+ T cells sorted from blood, taken in a trial of the OX40 agonist ivuxolimab. Every receptor here comes from an adult with an advanced solid tumor such as melanoma, head and neck, liver or kidney cancer.

The chain recombines TRBV7-9 with TRBJ1-4; D is possibly TRBD1 (6 bases). Germline values: CDR1 SEHNR, CDR2 FQNEAQ (reference sequence). The CDR3 extends over 14 amino acids. Trimming cost V 2 bases and J 4 bases, with 8 bases left between them. CDR3 amino acids: CASSLTGFNEKLFF. In nucleotides, the CDR3 is TGTGCCAGCAGCTTAACAGGGTTTAATGAAAAACTGTTTTTT.

This clone was picked up one time. This chain uses TRBV7-6 with TRBJ2-1, with TRBD2 identical over 9 bases. V shed 5 bases and J 8 bases; nucleotides not matched to a gene: 10. The CDR3 extends over 15 amino acids. Per germline, CDR1 SGHVS and CDR2 FNYEAQ. The CDR3 loop reads CASSRTPRTSDEQFF. CDR3 bases: TGTGCCAGCAGCCGGACTCCACGGACTAGCGATGAGCAGTTCTTC.

The V call is TRBV5-8, the J call TRBJ1-5, with a weak D call TRBD1 (5 bases). Germline assignment: CDR1 SGHTS and CDR2 YDEGEE. V was clipped by 2 bases and J by 4 bases, with 16 bases between them. There are 16 residues in the CDR3. The CDR3, as DNA: TGTGCCAGCAGCTTATGGGATGCGGGGCAGAATCAGCCCCAGCATTTT. Translation: CASSLWDAGQNQPQHF.

The rearrangement uses TRBV5-6 and TRBJ2-5; 10 nucleotides agree with TRBD2. Near its end, the DNA agrees better with TRBJ2-7, so the J call may be wrong. The CDR3 loop spans 15 amino acids. Germline V gene lookup returns CDR1 SGHDT and CDR2 YYEEEE. The CDR3 nucleotides are TGTGCCAGCAGAAGGGGGACTAGCGCTTACTACGAGCAGTACTTC. Protein sequence: CASRRGTSAYYEQYF.

The chain joins TRBV6-5 to TRBJ1-3; D not resolved. Looked up from germline, CDR1 is MNHEY and CDR2 is SVGAGI. With 2 bases removed from V and 4 bases from J, the gap between germline ends came to 0 bases. The CDR3 contains 11 residues. The CDR3 DNA follows: TGTGCCAGCAGTTACGGAAACACCATATATTTT. It codes for CASSYGNTIYF.

The rearrangement joins TRBV5-8 to TRBJ1-1; TRBD1 might be the D (5 bases). V was cut by 0 bases and J by 5 bases, with 17 bases left in between. The CDR3 loop spans 16 amino acids. CDR1 is SGHTS, CDR2 YDEGEE, per germline. The chain's CDR3 is CASSLGGIGGATEAFF. CDR3 bases: TGTGCCAGCAGCTTGGGGGGTATTGGAGGGGCGACTGAAGCTTTCTTT.

The CDR3 DNA reads TGTGCCAGCAGTTTCGTCGGGACCCTCAATCAGCCCCAGCATTTT. Amino acids: CASSFVGTLNQPQHF. This chain joins TRBV2 and TRBJ1-5; D possibly corresponds to TRBD1 (5 bases). The V end was cut by 5 bases, the J end by 3 bases, with 14 bases between. This CDR3 is 15 amino acids long. The germline gives CDR1 SNHLY, CDR2 FYNNEI.

This sequence joins TRBV30 and TRBJ1-2; TRBD1 might be the D (5 bases). The CDR3 covers 11 residues. The V end lost 0 bases, the J end lost 8 bases, and 7 bases lay between the germline ends. From germline, CDR1 is GTSNPN and CDR2 SVGIG (reference sequence). CDR3 sequence reads: CAWSVQGGYTF. The CDR3 nucleotides read TGTGCCTGGAGTGTCCAGGGAGGCTACACCTTC. The entire variable domain, with the rest obtained from reference TRBV30 and TRBJ1-2, is as follows: SQTIHQWPATLVQPVGSPLSLECTVEGTSNPNLYWYRQAAGRGLQLLFYSVGIGQISSEVPQNLSASRPQDRQFILSSKKLLLSDSGFYLCAWSVQGGYTFGSGTRLTVV.

The genes are TRBV18 and TRBJ1-5; maybe TRBD1 (5 bases). V was cut by 2 bases and J by 5 bases, with 13 bases left in between. This CDR3 comprises 15 residues. Germline V lookup: CDR1 KGHSH, CDR2 LQKENI. The CDR3: CASSPVGAADQPQHF. CDR3 nucleotides: TGTGCCAGCTCACCAGTAGGGGCCGCGGATCAGCCCCAGCATTTT.

V gene TRBV28 combines with J gene TRBJ1-6; possibly TRBD1 for D (5 bases). Germline loops: CDR1 MDHEN, CDR2 SYDVKM. V lost 6 bases and J 10 bases, leaving 10 bases between the germline ends. The CDR3 totals 12 residues. Here the CDR3 reads CASSSGGSPLHF. In nucleotides, the CDR3 is TGTGCCAGCAGCTCGGGGGGGTCACCCCTCCACTTT.

The chain combines TRBV11-2 with TRBJ2-5, with a weak D call TRBD1 (5 bases). V was shortened by 8 bases and J by 3 bases, with 19 bases between the two germline ends. This CDR3 region has 15 residues. The germline gives CDR1 SGHAT, CDR2 FQNNGV. CDR3: CASRLLRGIKETQYF. CDR3 coding DNA: TGTGCCAGCCGATTATTAAGGGGTATAAAAGAGACCCAGTACTTC.

The chain joins TRBV5-4 to TRBJ2-1; D unclear. The length of the CDR3 is 15 residues. Between the trimmed V and J ends, which lost 2 bases and 8 bases, there was a span of 17 bases. Germline CDR1 is SGHNT and CDR2 is YYREEE (reference sequence). CDR3 amino acids: CASSFSLTGADEQFF. DNA for the CDR3: TGTGCCAGCAGCTTCTCTCTGACTGGAGCCGATGAGCAGTTCTTC.

Only a few counts were recorded for this clone. The gene calls are TRBV2 and TRBJ1-1; the D is unclear. CDR3 size: 12 residues. Germline V gene data show CDR1 as SNHLY and CDR2 as FYNNEI. V lost 6 bases to trimming and J lost 5 bases, with 10 bases between them. The CDR3 DNA is TGTGCCAGCAGGCGAACGGGGACTGAAGCTTTCTTT. Protein sequence: CASRRTGTEAFF.

V is TRBV5-4 and J is TRBJ2-1; 8 bases align to TRBD1. Trimming at V came to 0 bases and at J to 7 bases, leaving 6 bases not matched to a gene. The germline CDR1 and CDR2 sequences are SGHNT and YYREEE (reference sequence). The CDR3 consists of 15 residues. The CDR3: CASSLDRGIGNEQFF. The CDR3 DNA reads as TGTGCCAGCAGCTTGGACAGGGGGATAGGGAATGAGCAGTTCTTC.